A single sample is the source of the 16 T cell receptor beta chains below, sequenced in a study of blood T cell repertoires in COVID-19. Sequencing was performed with immunoSEQ multiplex PCR; in TCRdb, only in-frame clones are kept and a portion is missing. The repertoire has under 250,000 clones, around nine tenths of them found once; the top ten carry around 3.3%. The sample comprised peripheral blood. The receptor source for this set is a man between 18 and 29 years old with active or convalescent COVID-19.

This chain joins TRBV27 and TRBJ2-1; 11 bases are shared with TRBD2. Germline CDR1 MNHEY, CDR2 SMNVEV (reference sequence). The CDR3 covers 17 residues. The V and J ends lost 6 bases and 8 bases, in that order; junction bases with no gene match: 15. The CDR3 DNA reads as TGTGCCAGCAGGCCCATTACTAGCGGGAGAAGGAGCGATGAGCAGTTCTTC. It specifies CASRPITSGRRSDEQFF.

The chain is built from TRBV5-1 and TRBJ2-5, with 12 bases that match TRBD2. In germline, CDR1 is SGHRS, CDR2 YFSETQ. V gave up 4 bases and J gave up 5 bases; unmatched junction bases: 6. This CDR3 region has 15 residues. CDR3 DNA sequence: TGCGCCAGCAGCGAGACGACTAGCGGGGGTGAGACCCAGTACTTC. Protein sequence: CASSETTSGGETQYF.

V is TRBV24-1 and J is TRBJ1-1; possibly TRBD1 for D (6 bases). CDR3 length equals 13 residues. With 6 bases removed from V and 10 bases from J, the gap between germline ends came to 17 bases. Germline V gene lookup returns CDR1 KGHDR and CDR2 SFDVKD. CDR3 amino acids: CATSTQGVERAFF. Here the CDR3 DNA reads TGTGCCACCAGTACACAGGGTGTAGAAAGAGCTTTCTTT.

The chain uses TRBV6-2 or TRBV6-3 and TRBJ1-1; tentative D call: TRBD1 (6 bases). V lost 2 bases and J 4 bases, leaving 14 bases between the germline ends. The germline V gene has CDR1 MNHEY and CDR2 SVGEGT. The CDR3 is made up of 15 amino acids. The CDR3 bases are TGTGCCAGCAGTTACGTCAGGGGAAGAGGCACTGAAGCTTTCTTT. Amino acids: CASSYVRGRGTEAFF.

This sequence joins TRBV28 and TRBJ1-1; 7 bases line up with TRBD1. V lost 7 bases and J lost 1; bases outside the gene matches: 6. Germline CDR1 is MDHEN and CDR2 is SYDVKM. CDR3 length: 14 residues. CDR3 bases: TGTGCCAGCACGGACAGGTCGGGGAACACTGAAGCTTTCTTT. This codes for CASTDRSGNTEAFF.

The V and J genes are TRBV4-3 and TRBJ2-7; D ambiguous. The CDR3 spans 14 residues. V lost 1 base to trimming and J lost 4 bases, with 11 bases between them. The germline gives CDR1 LGHNA, CDR2 YSLEER. CDR3 nucleotide sequence: TGCGCCAGCAGCCAAGGGAGAAGTGGGTACGAGCAGTACTTC. This gives the protein CASSQGRSGYEQYF.

The rearrangement links TRBV15 to TRBJ1-1, with D possibly TRBD1 on 5 matching bases. Trimming took 0 bases from V and 0 from J, leaving 11 bases between them. This CDR3 has 16 residues. CDR1 and CDR2 (germline): LNHNV, YYDKDF (reference sequence). CDR3 sequence: CATSRDWGGLNTEAFF. CDR3 DNA sequence: TGTGCCACCAGCAGAGATTGGGGGGGTTTGAACACTGAAGCTTTCTTT.

This chain links TRBV2 with TRBJ2-7; maybe TRBD2 (6 bases). V gave up 3 bases and J gave up 3 bases, with 6 bases separating them. The germline V gene has CDR1 SNHLY and CDR2 FYNNEI. This CDR3 is built from 12 residues. DNA of the CDR3: TGTGCCAGCAGTGAGGAGGGCTACGAGCAGTACTTC. The encoded protein is CASSEEGYEQYF.

The chain joins TRBV7-8 to TRBJ2-3; 10 bases map to TRBD2. Germline assignment: CDR1 SGHVS and CDR2 FQNEAQ. The trim removed 1 base at V and 2 bases at J, leaving 6 bases unmatched. The CDR3 loop spans 17 amino acids. CDR3 sequence: CASSLVELAGNTDTQYF. The CDR3 DNA follows: TGTGCCAGCAGCTTAGTCGAACTAGCGGGGAACACAGATACGCAGTATTTT.

This chain joins TRBV4-1 and TRBJ2-7; TRBD2 matches 11 bases. CDR1 and CDR2 from the germline V gene are MGHRA and YSYEKL. J lost 4 bases, V lost 3 bases, and 5 bases had no gene match. The CDR3 spans 15 residues. The CDR3 nucleotides are TGCGCCAGCAGCCAGCCGGGACTAGCGGATTACGAGCAGTACTTC. Residues: CASSQPGLADYEQYF.

The chain combines TRBV14 with TRBJ2-7, with TRBD1 matching over 7 bases. The CDR3 length is 16 residues. Per germline, CDR1 SGHDN and CDR2 FVKESK. The V segment lost 1 base and the J segment 3 bases; nucleotides outside the gene matches: 9. This chain's CDR3 is CASSQGPGQLNYEQYF. The CDR3 bases are TGTGCCAGCAGCCAAGGCCCGGGACAGTTAAACTACGAGCAGTACTTC. The full variable domain, completed using reference TRBV14 and TRBJ2-7, is EAGVTQFPSHSVIEKGQTVTLRCDPISGHDNLYWYRRVMGKEIKFLLHFVKESKQDESGMPNNRFLAERTGGTYSTLKVQPAELEDSGVYFCASSQGPGQLNYEQYFGPGTRLTVT.

V is TRBV29-1 and J is TRBJ1-5, with unresolved D. V was shortened by 7 bases and J by 4 bases, with 20 bases between the two germline ends. Germline values: CDR1 SQVTM, CDR2 ANQGSEA. This CDR3 spans 15 amino acids. The CDR3 nucleotides are TGCAGCGCCCACAGAATTACTTCGCCAAATCAGCCCCAGCATTTT. Its protein product is CSAHRITSPNQPQHF.

This clone was seen only once. The rearrangement uses TRBV2 and TRBJ2-3; maybe TRBD1 (5 bases). The CDR3 is made up of 16 amino acids. The germline V gene has CDR1 SNHLY and CDR2 FYNNEI. V lost 3 bases to trimming and J lost 0 bases, with 13 bases between them. CDR3 nucleotide sequence: TGTGCCAGCAGTGATGGCCAGGGTCCTAGCACAGATACGCAGTATTTT. Its protein is CASSDGQGPSTDTQYF.

This clone was counted ten times or more. V usage is TRBV27 and J usage is TRBJ1-1; D ambiguous. V gave up 2 bases and J gave up 4 bases, with 14 bases separating them. Germline V gene lookup returns CDR1 MNHEY and CDR2 SMNVEV (reference sequence). This CDR3 spans 15 amino acids. CDR3 amino acids: CASSLNAGGGTEAFF. CDR3 nucleotide sequence: TGTGCCAGCAGTTTAAATGCAGGCGGAGGCACTGAAGCTTTCTTT.

The chain joins TRBV30 to TRBJ1-2, with TRBD1 matching 7 bases. This CDR3 region has 15 residues. The ends lost 2 bases at V and 7 bases at J; junction bases unmatched: 13. Germline CDR1 and CDR2: GTSNPN and SVGIG (reference sequence). In nucleotides, the CDR3 is TGTGCCTGGAGTCTAAGGGCAGGGGGTGAGGTTGGCTACACCTTC. As protein: CAWSLRAGGEVGYTF.

The rearrangement links TRBV4-3 to TRBJ2-5; no clear D gene. The CDR3 is made up of 14 amino acids. CDR1 is LGHNA, CDR2 YSLEER, per germline. The V end was cut by 0 bases, the J end by 2 bases, with 7 bases between. The CDR3 protein is CASSQDPGQETQYF. The CDR3 DNA is TGCGCCAGCAGCCAAGATCCGGGTCAAGAGACCCAGTACTTC.